One sample yielded the 6 T cell receptor beta chains listed below, sequenced in a study of CD8 T cells in ankylosing spondylitis. Findings and limits, study-wide: In ankylosing spondylitis blood, a motif of 7 to 9 highly homologous TCR beta variants appeared characteristic.

No antigen has been assigned to these receptors. TCRdb reanalysed the 5' RACE reads using MiXCR and keeps one entry per CDR3 protein. The sample includes some 220,000 distinct CDR3 sequences, more than 5.5% of them seen just once. Sequencing was carried out using blood, either unsorted or a sorted T cell fraction (not recorded which). Receptors originate from a male donor with ankylosing spondylitis.

This clonotype was found many times. The J gene is TRBJ1-2, the V gene TRBV7-9; D is unresolved. V was pared by 3 bases and J by 4 bases, with 6 bases between. CDR1 SEHNR and CDR2 FQNEAQ come from the germline V gene (reference sequence). The CDR3 runs 12 residues. Here the CDR3 reads CASSFGGYGYTF. CDR3 DNA sequence: TGTGCCAGCAGCTTCGGAGGCTATGGCTACACCTTC.

There are many counts of this clonotype. This chain joins TRBV7-2 and TRBJ1-1; D gene uncertain. V was pared by 3 bases and J by 6 bases, with 11 bases between. This CDR3 comprises 13 residues. CDR1 and CDR2 from the germline V gene are SGHTA and FQGNSA. In DNA form, the CDR3 reads TGTGCCAGCAGCTTGACGTCAGCCTCTGAAGCTTTCTTT. Protein product: CASSLTSASEAFF.

This clonotype was counted ten times or more. This chain links TRBV6-5 with TRBJ2-3; 10 bases line up with TRBD2. The CDR3 covers 16 residues. V shed 3 bases, J shed 6 bases, and the junction held 9 bases outside the gene matches. Germline-derived CDR1 and CDR2 are MNHEY and SVGAGI. The CDR3 region has the DNA TGTGCCAGCAGTTATTTCCTAGCGGGAGAACGGGATACGCAGTATTTT. Translation: CASSYFLAGERDTQYF.

As for this clonotype: This may arise from a read error, as a much more abundant clone is one base away. This chain links TRBV12-3 or TRBV12-4 with TRBJ2-2; D uncertain. The CDR3 is 13 residues long. The ends were cut back, 6 bases at V and 5 bases at J, with 10 bases in the middle. The CDR3 protein is CASSQGTTGELFF. CDR3 DNA sequence: TGTGCCAGCAGCCAAGGCACTACCGGGGAGCTGTTTTTT.

The sample holds many counts of this clonotype. The chain employs TRBV20-1 and TRBJ2-7; possibly TRBD1 for D (5 bases). V was clipped by 0 bases and J by 0 bases, with 9 bases between them. Germline V gene lookup returns CDR1 DFQATT and CDR2 SNEGSKA (reference sequence). CDR3 length: 14 residues. The CDR3 nucleotides read TGCAGTGCTAGAGATTGGGGCGTCTCCTACGAGCAGTACTTC. It translates to CSARDWGVSYEQYF.

The chain joins TRBV15 to TRBJ2-5, with D perhaps TRBD2 (6 bases). Looked up from germline, CDR1 is LNHNV and CDR2 is YYDKDF (reference sequence). The length of the CDR3 is 14 residues. V lost 6 bases, J lost 2 bases, and 13 bases lay in between. The DNA of the CDR3 is TGTGCCACCAGGACCCGGCGGGGACAAGAGACCCAGTACTTC. Translated: CATRTRRGQETQYF.